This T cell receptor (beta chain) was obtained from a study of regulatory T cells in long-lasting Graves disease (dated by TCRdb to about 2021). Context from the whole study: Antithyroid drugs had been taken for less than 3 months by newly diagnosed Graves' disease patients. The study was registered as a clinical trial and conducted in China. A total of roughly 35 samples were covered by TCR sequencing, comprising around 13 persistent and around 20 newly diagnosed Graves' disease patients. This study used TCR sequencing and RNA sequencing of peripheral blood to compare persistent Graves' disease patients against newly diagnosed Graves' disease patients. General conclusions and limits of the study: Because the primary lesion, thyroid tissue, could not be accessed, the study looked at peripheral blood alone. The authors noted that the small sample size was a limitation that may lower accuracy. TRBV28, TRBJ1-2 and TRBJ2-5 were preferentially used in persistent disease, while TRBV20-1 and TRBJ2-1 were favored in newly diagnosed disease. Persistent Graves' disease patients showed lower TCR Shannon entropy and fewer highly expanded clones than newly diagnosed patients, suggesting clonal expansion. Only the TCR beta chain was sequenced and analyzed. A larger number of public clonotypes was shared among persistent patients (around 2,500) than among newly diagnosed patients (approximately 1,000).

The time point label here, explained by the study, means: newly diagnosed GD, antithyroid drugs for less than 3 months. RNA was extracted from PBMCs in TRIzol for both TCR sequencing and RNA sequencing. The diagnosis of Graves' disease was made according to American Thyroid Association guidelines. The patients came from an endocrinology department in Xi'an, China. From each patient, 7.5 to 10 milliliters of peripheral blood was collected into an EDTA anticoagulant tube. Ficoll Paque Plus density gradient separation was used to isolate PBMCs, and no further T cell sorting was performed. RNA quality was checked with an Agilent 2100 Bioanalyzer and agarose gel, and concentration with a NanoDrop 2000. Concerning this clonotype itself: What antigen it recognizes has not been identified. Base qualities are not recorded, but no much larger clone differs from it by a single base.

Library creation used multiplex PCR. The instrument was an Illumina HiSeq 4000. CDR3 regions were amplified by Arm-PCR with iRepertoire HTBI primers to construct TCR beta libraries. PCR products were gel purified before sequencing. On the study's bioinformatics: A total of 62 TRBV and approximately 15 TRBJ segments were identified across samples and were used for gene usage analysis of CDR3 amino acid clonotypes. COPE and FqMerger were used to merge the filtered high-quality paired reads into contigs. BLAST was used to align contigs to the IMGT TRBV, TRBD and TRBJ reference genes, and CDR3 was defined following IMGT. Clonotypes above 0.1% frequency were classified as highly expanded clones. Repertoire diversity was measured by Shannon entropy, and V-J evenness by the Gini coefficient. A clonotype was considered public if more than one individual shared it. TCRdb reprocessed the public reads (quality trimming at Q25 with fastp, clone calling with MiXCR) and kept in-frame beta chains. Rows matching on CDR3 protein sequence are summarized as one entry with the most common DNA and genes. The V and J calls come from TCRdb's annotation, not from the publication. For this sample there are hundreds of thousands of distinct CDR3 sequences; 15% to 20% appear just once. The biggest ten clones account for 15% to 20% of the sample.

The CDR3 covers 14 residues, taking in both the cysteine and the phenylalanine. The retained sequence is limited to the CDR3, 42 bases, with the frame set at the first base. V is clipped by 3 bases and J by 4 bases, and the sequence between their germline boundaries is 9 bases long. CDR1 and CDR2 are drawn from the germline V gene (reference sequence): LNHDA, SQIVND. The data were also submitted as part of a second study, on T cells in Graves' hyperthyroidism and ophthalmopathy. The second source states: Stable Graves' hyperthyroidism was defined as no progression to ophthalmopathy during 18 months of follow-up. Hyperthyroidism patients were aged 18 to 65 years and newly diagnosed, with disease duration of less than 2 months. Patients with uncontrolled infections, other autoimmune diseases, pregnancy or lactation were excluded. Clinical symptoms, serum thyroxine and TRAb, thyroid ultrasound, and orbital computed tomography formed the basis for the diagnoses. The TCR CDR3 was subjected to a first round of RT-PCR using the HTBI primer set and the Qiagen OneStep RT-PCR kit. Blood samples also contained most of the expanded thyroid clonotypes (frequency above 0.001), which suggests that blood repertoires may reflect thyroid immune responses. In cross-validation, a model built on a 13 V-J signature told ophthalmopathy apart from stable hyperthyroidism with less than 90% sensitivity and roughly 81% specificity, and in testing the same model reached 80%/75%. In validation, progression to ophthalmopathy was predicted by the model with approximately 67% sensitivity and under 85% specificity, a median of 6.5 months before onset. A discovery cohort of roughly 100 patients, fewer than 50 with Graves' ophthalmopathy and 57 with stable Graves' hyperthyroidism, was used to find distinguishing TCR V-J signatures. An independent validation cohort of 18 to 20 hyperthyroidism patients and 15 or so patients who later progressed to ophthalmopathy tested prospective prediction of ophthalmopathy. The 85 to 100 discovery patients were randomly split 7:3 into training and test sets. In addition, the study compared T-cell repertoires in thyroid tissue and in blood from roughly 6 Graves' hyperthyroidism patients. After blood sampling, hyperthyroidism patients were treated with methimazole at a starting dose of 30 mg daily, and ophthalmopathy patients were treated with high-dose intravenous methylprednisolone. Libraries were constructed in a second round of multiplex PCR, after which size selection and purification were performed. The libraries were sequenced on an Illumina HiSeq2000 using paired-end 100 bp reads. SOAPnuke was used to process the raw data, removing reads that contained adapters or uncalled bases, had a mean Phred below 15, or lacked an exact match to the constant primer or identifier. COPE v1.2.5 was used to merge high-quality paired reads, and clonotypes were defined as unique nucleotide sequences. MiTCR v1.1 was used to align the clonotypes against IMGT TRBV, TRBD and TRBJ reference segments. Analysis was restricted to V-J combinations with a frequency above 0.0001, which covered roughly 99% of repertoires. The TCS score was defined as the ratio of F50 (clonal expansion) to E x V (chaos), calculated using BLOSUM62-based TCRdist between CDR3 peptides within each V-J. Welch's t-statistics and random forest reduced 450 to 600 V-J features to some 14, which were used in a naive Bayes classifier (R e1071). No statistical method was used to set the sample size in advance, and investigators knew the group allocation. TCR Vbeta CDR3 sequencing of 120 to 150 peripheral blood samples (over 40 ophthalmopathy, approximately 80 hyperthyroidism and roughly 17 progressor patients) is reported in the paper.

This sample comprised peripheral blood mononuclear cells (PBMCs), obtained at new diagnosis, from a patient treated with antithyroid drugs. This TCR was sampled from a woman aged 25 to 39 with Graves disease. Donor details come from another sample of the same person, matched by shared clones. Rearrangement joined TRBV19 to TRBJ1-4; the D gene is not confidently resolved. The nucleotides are TGTGCCAGTAGTATGGTGGACCGTAATGAAAAACTGTTTTTT. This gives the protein CASSMVDRNEKLFF.